The sequence of this T cell receptor beta chain was determined in a study of spatial heterogeneity in lung cancer. On the study more broadly: Detected beta-chain sequences consistently exceeded alpha-chain sequences.

Germline V lookup: CDR1 MDHEN, CDR2 SYDVKM. V was trimmed by 6 bases and J by 1 base, leaving 21 bases between them. CDR3 length: 17 residues. Indicated time point: sample taken at primary tumor resection. The donors comprised about 74 untreated early-stage non-small cell lung cancer patients. TCRs were sequenced from unsorted whole RNA of tumor, nontumor lung or PBMC. TCRdb redid the calling of the 5' RACE reads with MiXCR, one entry per CDR3 protein. The repertoire consists of about 11,000 distinct CDR3 sequences, with 3.7% occurring once and the leading ten covering around 50%. Sequenced material: PBMCs, taken at surgery. The chain recombines TRBV28 with TRBJ2-5, with TRBD1 as a possible D gene (6 bases). The TCR comes from a female donor with early-stage non-small cell lung cancer. CDR3 sequence: CASSSTGLAGLQETQYF. In DNA, the CDR3 is TGTGCCAGCAGCTCGACAGGCCTTGCCGGACTCCAAGAGACCCAGTACTTC.